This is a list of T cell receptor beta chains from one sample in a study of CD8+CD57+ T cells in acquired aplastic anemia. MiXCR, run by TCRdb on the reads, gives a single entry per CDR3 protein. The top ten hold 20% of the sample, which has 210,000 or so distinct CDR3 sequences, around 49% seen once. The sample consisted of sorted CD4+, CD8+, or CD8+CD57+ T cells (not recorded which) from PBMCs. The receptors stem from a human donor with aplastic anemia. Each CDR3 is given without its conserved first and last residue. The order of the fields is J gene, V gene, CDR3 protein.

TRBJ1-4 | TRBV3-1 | ASSQVGTGDIMF
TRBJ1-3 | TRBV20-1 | SARISGNTIY
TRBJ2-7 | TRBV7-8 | ASSHGTRTYEQY
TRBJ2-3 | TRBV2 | ASSPPGQGIDTQY
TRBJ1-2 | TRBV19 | ASRRQGLAGYT
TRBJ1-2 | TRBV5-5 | ASSTLGQNVPYGYT
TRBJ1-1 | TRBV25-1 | ASSELGDSSEAF
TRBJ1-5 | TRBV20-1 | SASQGGEQEDKQH
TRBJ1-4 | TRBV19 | ASTPRLGAANEKLF
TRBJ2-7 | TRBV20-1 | SARDPLAGYEQY
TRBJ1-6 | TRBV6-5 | ASHRPGFNSPLH
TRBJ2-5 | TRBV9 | ASSGTGGETQY
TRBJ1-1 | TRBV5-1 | ASSGRQGSWGNTEAF
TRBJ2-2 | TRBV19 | ASRQRRELF
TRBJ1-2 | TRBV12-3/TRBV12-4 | ASSSQGAGNYGHT
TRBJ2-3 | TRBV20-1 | SATGTKNTDTQY
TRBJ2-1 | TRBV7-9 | ASSLGGWGHNEQF
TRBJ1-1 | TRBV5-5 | ASSLFGENTEAF
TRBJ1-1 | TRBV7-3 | ASSLLGNMNTEAF
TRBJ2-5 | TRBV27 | ASSSGGRPQETQY
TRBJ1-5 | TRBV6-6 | ASSGQDNQPQH
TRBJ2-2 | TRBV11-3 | ASSFDLDGDTGELF
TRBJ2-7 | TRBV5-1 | ASSLGRSSYEQY
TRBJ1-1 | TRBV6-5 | ASSDLPYGVQGEAF
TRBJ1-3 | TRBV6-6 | ASSYSTGGFSGNTIY
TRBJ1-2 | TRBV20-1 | SAGDRYYGYT
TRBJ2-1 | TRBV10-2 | ASLTSGGALEQF
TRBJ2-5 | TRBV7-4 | ASSFRSRSQETQY
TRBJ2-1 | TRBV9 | ASSVDGQGHEQF
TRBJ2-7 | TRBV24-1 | ATSDFGRTGGYEQY
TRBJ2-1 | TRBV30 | TWGLLNEQF
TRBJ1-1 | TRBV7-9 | ASSFRTGLNTEAF
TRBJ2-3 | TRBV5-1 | ASSLSGGVGIDTQY
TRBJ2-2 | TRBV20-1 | SARDPRTGETGELF
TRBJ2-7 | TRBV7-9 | ASSPQVGLGTYEQY
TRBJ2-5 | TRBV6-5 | ASSYDLAGHQETQY
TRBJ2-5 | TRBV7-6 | ASSRGGGETQY
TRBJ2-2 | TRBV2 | ASSRGWHTGELF
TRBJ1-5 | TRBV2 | ASKSEGQPQH
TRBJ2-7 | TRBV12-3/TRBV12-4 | ASSLWGSYEQY
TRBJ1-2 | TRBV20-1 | SAREPGQAFEGYT
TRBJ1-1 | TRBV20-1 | SATTGTPENTEAF
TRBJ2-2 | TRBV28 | ASSGGRVTTGELF
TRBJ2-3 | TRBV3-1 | ASSQTTSGFRDTQY
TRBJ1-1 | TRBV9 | ASSFTLRTGNAEAF
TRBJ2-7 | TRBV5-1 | ASSLGLGTYEQY
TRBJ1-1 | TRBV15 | ATSPTVFTEAF
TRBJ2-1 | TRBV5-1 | ASSLEGGRGQF
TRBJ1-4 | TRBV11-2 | ASSLGGGREKLF
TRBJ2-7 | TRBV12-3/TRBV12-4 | ASSFQLAKGAEEQY
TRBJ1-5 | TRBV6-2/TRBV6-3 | ASSYGVSNQPQH
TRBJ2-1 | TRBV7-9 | ASSLAGTTGTEGAF
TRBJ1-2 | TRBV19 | ASSGTGQGGGYT